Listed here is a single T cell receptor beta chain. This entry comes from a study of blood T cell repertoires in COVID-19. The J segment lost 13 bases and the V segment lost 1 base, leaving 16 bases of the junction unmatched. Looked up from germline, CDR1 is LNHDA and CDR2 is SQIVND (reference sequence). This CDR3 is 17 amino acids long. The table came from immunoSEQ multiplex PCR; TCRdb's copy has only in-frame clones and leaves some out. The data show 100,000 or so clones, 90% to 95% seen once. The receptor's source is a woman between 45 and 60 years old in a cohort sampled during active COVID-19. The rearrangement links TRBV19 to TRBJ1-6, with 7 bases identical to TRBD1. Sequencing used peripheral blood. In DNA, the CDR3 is TGTGCCAGTAGTATAGCTGTTTCGCGGACAGGTACCCTTCCCCTCCACTTT. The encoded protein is CASSIAVSRTGTLPLHF.